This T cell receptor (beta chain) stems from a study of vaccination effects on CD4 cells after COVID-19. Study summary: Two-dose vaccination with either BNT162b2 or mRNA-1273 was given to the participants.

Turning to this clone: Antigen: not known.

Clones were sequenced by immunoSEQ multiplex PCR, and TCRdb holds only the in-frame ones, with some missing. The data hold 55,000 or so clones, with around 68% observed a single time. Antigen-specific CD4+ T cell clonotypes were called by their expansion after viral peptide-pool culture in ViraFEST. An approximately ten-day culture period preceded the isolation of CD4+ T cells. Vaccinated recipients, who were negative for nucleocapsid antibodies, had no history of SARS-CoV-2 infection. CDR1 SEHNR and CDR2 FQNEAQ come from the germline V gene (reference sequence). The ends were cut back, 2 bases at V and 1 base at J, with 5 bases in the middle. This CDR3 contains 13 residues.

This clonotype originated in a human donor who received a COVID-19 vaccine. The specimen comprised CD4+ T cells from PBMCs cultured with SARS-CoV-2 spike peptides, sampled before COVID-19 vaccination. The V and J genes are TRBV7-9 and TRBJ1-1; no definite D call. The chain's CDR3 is CASSLRQNTEAFF. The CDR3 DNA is TGTGCCAGCAGCTTAAGACAGAACACTGAAGCTTTCTTT.